This T cell receptor (beta chain) was sequenced during a study of beta chain features in type 1 diabetes. Whole-study findings and limits: Whether HLA type affects TCRB rearrangement stayed undetermined in the present work. PCR might favor shorter templates, equally in patients and controls. There was a moderate but significant shortening of TCRB CDR3s in all four CD4+ subsets of Type 1 diabetes patients.

Of note for this clone: Its antigen is not identified.

Purity exceeding 98% was reached by all sorted populations. All of the isolated RNA was reverse transcribed, so expressed TCRB transcripts were sequenced. Naive, central memory and regulatory T cell samples averaged about 3.5 million reads. Libraries were prepared by immunoSEQ multiplex PCR; TCRdb keeps only in-frame clonotypes and omits some of them. The sample has 130,000 or so clones, roughly 10% seen once. This receptor was identified in a young man with type 1 diabetes. Sample: central memory CD4+ T cells from blood.

As DNA, the CDR3 is TGTGCCAGCAGCGAGAGCGGGGGGGCGGTAGTTGAGACCCAGTACTTC. This encodes CASSESGGAVVETQYF. V gene TRBV9 combines with J gene TRBJ2-5, with TRBD2 matching over 10 bases. V trimming: 3 bases; J trimming: 5 bases; junction bases outside the gene matches: 10. This CDR3 has 16 residues. The germline V gene has CDR1 SGDLS and CDR2 YYNGEE.